These T cell receptor beta chains were read from a single sample in a study of T cell responses to AZD1222 COVID-19 vaccine. TCRdb keeps only in-frame clones here, not all; method: immunoSEQ multiplex PCR. The top ten hold about 2.9% of the sample, which has about 99,000 clones, about 90% seen once. The sequenced sample was peripheral blood, obtained on day 0 of AZD1222 vaccination. The receptor source for this set is an adult in good health. CDR3s include the opening cysteine and the closing phenylalanine or tryptophan. A D gene is named only where the DNA matches it firmly.

j_call: TRBJ1-2; v_call: TRBV14; d_call: .; cdr3_nt: TGTGCCAGCAGCCCCCATCTAAACTATGGCTACACCTTC; cdr3_aa: CASSPHLNYGYTF
j_call: TRBJ2-2; v_call: TRBV6-5; d_call: .; cdr3_nt: TGTGCCAGCAGTTACTCCATAGAGAGGACCGGGGAGCTGTTTTTT; cdr3_aa: CASSYSIERTGELFF
j_call: TRBJ2-2; v_call: TRBV2; d_call: TRBD1; cdr3_nt: TGTGCCAGCAGACAGACAGGGGGGGACACCGGGGAGCTGTTTTTT; cdr3_aa: CASRQTGGDTGELFF
j_call: TRBJ1-2; v_call: TRBV6-5; d_call: TRBD1; cdr3_nt: TGTGCCAGCAGGGCCGGACAGGGGAAGGGCGGCTACACCTTC; cdr3_aa: CASRAGQGKGGYTF
j_call: TRBJ2-2; v_call: TRBV6-4; d_call: .; cdr3_nt: TGTGCCAGCAGTGACAGGGACACCGGGGAGCTGTTTTTT; cdr3_aa: CASSDRDTGELFF
j_call: TRBJ1-1; v_call: TRBV2; d_call: .; cdr3_nt: TGTGCCAGCAGAGCGGAGGGGCGCACTGAAGCTTTCTTT; cdr3_aa: CASRAEGRTEAFF
j_call: TRBJ2-3; v_call: TRBV15; d_call: TRBD2; cdr3_nt: TGTGCCACCAGCAGAGTTCGGGAGGGGGGGACAGATACGCAGTATTTT; cdr3_aa: CATSRVREGGTDTQYF
j_call: TRBJ1-3; v_call: TRBV5-4; d_call: .; cdr3_nt: TGTGCCAGCAGCGCCGGACACTCTGGAAACACCATATATTTT; cdr3_aa: CASSAGHSGNTIYF
j_call: TRBJ2-2; v_call: TRBV5-1; d_call: .; cdr3_nt: TGTGCCAGCACAGCAGGGATCAACACCGGGGAGCTGTTTTTT; cdr3_aa: CASTAGINTGELFF
j_call: TRBJ1-1; v_call: TRBV6-2/TRBV6-3; d_call: TRBD1; cdr3_nt: TGTGCCAGCAGTTACAAACAGGGGCTCGACACTGAAGCTTTCTTT; cdr3_aa: CASSYKQGLDTEAFF
j_call: TRBJ1-1; v_call: TRBV7-9; d_call: .; cdr3_nt: TGTGCCAGCAGCTCCCCTGGGGGGGCCCCGATGAACACTGAAGCTTTCTTT; cdr3_aa: CASSSPGGAPMNTEAFF